This T cell receptor beta chain came from a study of high-grade serous ovarian cancer treatment subgroups. Whole-study results and caveats: Same-patient tumor repertoires overlapped at roughly 0.095 to 0.85; different patients barely overlapped.

Profiled with immunoSEQ multiplex PCR; TCRdb holds only in-frame clones, not every one. The sample holds about 5,700 clones, 66% seen once. This clone was picked up a small number of times. What it recognizes is unknown. Tumor samples were obtained before definitive surgery or chemotherapy. This clonotype was obtained from a human donor with high-grade serous ovarian cancer. Sequenced material: tumor tissue.

The CDR3 here is CASSRTAEGRFSQHF. The CDR3 nucleotides are TGTGCCAGCAGCCGGACGGCCGAAGGGCGGTTCTCCCAGCATTTT. The chain joins TRBV5-5 to TRBJ1-5; no definite D call. Trimming cost V 4 bases and J 11 bases, with 22 bases left between them. CDR3 size: 15 residues. The germline gives CDR1 SGHKS, CDR2 YYEKEE (reference sequence).